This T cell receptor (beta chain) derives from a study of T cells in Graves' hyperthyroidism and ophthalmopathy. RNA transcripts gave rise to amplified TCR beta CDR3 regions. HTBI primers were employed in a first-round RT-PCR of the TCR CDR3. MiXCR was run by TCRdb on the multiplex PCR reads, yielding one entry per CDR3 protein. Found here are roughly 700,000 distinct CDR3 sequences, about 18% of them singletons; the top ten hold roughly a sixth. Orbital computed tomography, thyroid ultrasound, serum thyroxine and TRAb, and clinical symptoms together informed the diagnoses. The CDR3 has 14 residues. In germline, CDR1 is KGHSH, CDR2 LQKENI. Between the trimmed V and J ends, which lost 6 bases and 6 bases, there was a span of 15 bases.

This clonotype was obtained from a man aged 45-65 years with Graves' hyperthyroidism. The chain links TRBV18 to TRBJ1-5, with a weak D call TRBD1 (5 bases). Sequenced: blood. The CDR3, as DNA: TGTGCCAGCTCGCAGCATCCAGGGAGTCAGCCCCAGCATTTT. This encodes CASSQHPGSQPQHF.